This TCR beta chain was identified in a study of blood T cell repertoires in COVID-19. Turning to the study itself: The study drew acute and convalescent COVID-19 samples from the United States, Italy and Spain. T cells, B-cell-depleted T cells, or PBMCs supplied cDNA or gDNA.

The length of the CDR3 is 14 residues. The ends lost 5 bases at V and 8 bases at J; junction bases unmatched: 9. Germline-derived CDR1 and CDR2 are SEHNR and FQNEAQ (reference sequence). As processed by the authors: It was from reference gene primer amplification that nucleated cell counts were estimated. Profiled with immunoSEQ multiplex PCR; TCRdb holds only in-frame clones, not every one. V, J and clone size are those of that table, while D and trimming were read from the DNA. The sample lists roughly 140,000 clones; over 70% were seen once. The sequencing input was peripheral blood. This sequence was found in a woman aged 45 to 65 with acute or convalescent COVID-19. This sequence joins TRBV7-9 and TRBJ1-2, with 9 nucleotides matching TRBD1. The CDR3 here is CASSLSGQGGGYTF. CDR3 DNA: TGTGCCAGCAGCCTCTCGGGACAGGGAGGAGGCTACACCTTC.